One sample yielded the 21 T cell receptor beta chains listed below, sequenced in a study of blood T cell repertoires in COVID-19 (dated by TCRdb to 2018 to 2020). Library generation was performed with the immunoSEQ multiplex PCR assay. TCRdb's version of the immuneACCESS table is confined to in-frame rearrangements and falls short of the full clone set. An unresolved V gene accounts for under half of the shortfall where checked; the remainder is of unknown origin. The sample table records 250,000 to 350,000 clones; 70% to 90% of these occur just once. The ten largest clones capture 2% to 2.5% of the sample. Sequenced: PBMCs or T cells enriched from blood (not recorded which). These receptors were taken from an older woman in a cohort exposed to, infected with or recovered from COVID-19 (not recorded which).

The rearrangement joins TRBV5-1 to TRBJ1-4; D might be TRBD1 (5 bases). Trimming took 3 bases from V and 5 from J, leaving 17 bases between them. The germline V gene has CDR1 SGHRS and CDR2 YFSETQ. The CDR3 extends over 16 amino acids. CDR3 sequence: CASSSTGSAKNEKLFF. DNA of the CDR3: TGCGCCAGCAGCTCAACAGGTTCGGCAAAAAATGAAAAACTGTTTTTT.

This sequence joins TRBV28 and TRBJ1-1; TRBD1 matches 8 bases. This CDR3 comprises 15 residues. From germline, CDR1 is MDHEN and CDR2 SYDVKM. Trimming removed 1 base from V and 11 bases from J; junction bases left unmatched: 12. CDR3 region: CASSLLPDRESSAFF. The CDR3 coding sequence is TGTGCCAGCAGTTTATTGCCGGACAGGGAGTCGTCGGCTTTCTTT. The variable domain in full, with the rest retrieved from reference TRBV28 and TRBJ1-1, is DVKVTQSSRYLVKRTGEKVFLECVQDMDHENMFWYRQDPGLGLRLIYFSYDVKMKEKGDIPEGYSVSREKKERFSLILESASTNQTSMYLCASSLLPDRESSAFFGQGTRLTVV.

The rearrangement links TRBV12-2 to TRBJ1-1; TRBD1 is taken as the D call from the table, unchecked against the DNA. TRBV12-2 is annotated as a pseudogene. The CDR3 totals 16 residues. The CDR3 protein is CASRSGTGEGITEAFF. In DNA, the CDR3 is TGTGCAAGTCGTTCCGGGACAGGGGAAGGAATCACTGAAGCTTTCTTT.

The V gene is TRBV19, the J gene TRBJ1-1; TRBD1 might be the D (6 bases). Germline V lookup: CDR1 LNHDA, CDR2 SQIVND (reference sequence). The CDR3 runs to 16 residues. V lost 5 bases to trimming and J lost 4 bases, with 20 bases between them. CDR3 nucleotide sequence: TGTGCCAGTAGTGGGACATGGGGGGGGCGCAGCACTGAAGCTTTCTTT. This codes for CASSGTWGGRSTEAFF.

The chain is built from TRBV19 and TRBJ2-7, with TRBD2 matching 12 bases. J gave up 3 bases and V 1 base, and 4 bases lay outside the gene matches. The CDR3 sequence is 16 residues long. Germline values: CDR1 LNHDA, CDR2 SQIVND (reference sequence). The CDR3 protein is CASSIGLAGEGYEQYF. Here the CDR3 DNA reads TGTGCCAGTAGTATAGGACTAGCGGGAGAAGGCTACGAGCAGTACTTC.

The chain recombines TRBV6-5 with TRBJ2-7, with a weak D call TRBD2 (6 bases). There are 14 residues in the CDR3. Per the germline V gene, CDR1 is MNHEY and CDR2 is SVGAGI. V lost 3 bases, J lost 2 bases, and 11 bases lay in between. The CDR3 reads CASSYFGSPYEQYF. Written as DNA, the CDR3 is TGTGCCAGCAGTTATTTCGGGAGCCCCTACGAGCAGTACTTC.

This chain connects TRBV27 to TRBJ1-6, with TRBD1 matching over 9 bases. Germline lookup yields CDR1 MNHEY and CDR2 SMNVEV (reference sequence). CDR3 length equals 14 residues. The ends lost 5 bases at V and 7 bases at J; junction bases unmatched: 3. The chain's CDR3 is CASSGQGPNSPLHF. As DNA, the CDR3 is TGTGCCAGCAGTGGACAGGGGCCCAATTCACCCCTCCACTTT.

The CDR3 DNA reads as TGCAGCGTTGCCGAGGACAGGGTCAGCAATCAGCCCCAGCATTTT. It specifies CSVAEDRVSNQPQHF. This rearrangement joins TRBV29-1 to TRBJ1-5; TRBD1 agrees at 8 bases. The CDR3 contains 15 residues. After removal of 4 bases from V and 1 base from J, the junction contained 6 bases not matched to a gene. Looked up from germline, CDR1 is SQVTM and CDR2 is ANQGSEA.

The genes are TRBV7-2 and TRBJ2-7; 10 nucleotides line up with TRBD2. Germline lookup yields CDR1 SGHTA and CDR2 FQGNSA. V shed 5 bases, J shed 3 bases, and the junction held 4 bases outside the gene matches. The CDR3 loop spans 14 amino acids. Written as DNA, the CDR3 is TGTGCCAGCAGCCCCGGACTAGCGGTCTACGAGCAGTACTTC. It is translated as CASSPGLAVYEQYF.

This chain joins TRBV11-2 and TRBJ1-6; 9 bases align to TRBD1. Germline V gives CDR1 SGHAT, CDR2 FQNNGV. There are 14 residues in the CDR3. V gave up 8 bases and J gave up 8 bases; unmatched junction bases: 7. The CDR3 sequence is CASAQRTGDSPLHF. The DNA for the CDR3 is TGTGCCAGCGCCCAGCGGACAGGGGATTCACCCCTCCACTTT.

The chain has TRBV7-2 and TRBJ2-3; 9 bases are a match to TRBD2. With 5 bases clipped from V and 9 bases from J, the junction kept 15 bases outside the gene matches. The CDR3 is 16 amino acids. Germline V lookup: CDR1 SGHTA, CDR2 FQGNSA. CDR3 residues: CASSPLDAGGLQTQYF. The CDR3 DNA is TGTGCCAGCAGCCCGCTCGACGCGGGAGGGCTACAAACGCAGTATTTT.

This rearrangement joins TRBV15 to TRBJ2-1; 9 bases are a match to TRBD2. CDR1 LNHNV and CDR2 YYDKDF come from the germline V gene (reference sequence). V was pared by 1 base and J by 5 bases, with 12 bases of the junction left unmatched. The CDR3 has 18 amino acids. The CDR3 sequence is CATSRGRGKGLANNEQFF. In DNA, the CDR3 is TGTGCCACCAGCAGAGGCAGGGGCAAAGGACTAGCGAACAATGAGCAGTTCTTC.

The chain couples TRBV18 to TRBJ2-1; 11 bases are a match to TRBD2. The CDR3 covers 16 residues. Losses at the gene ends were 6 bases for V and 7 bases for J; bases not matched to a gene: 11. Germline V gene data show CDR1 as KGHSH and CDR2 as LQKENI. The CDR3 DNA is TGTGCCAGCTCCCCCCGACTAGCGGGAAACTTGAATGAGCAGTTCTTC. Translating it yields CASSPRLAGNLNEQFF.

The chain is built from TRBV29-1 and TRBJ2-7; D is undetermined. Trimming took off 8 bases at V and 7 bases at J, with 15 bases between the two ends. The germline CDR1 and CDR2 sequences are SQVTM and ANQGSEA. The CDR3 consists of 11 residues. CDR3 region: CSFMVWQEQYF. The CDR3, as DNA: TGCAGCTTCATGGTCTGGCAGGAGCAGTACTTC.

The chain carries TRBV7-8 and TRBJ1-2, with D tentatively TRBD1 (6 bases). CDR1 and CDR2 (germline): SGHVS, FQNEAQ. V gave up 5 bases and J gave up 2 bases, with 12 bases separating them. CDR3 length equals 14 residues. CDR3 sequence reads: CASSTITGNYGYTF. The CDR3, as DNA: TGTGCCAGCAGCACCATAACAGGGAACTATGGCTACACCTTC.

The CDR3 DNA follows: TGCGCCAGCAGCTGGACAGGGGGTAATCAGCCCCAGCATTTT. Translated, it gives CASSWTGGNQPQHF. J is TRBJ1-5 and V is TRBV5-1; 10 bases align to TRBD1. The V gene's germline CDR1 is SGHRS and CDR2 YFSETQ. Trimming cost V 3 bases and J 4 bases; bases outside gene matches: 1. The CDR3 spans 14 residues.

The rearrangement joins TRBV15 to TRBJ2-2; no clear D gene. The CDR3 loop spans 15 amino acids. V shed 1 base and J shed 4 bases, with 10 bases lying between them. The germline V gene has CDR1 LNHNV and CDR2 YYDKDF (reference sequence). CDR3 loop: CATSRVDRSTGELFF. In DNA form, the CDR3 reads TGTGCCACCAGCAGAGTGGATCGGAGCACCGGGGAGCTGTTTTTT. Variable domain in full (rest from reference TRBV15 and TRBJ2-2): DAMVIQNPRYQVTQFGKPVTLSCSQTLNHNVMYWYQQKSSQAPKLLFHYYDKDFNNEADTPDNFQSRRPNTSFCFLDIRSPGLGDTAMYLCATSRVDRSTGELFFGEGSRLTVL.

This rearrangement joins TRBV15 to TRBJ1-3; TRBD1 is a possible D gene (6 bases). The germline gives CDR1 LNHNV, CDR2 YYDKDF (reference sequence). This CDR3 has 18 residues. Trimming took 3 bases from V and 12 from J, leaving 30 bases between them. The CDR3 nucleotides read TGTGCCACCAGCAGCACAACTCTTCCGGGGACAACGCCGTTGGGCATATATTTT. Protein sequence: CATSSTTLPGTTPLGIYF.

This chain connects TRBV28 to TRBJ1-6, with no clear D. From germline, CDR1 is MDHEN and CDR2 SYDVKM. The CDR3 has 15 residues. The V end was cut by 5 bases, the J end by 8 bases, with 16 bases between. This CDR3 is CASSPSRFGYSPLHF. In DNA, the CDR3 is TGTGCCAGCAGTCCCTCGCGGTTCGGGTATTCACCCCTCCACTTT.

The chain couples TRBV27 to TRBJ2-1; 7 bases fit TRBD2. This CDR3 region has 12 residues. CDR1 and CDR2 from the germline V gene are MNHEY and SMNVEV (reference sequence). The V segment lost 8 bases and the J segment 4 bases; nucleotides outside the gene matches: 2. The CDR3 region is CASSSGYNEQFF. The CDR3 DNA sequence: TGTGCCAGCTCTAGCGGTTACAATGAGCAGTTCTTC.

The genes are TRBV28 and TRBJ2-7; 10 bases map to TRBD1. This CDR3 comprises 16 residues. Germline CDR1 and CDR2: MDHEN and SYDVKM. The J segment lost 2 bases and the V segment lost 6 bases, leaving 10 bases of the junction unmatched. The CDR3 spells CASSHRTGGPTYEQYF. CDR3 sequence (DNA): TGTGCCAGCAGCCACCGGACAGGGGGACCCACCTACGAGCAGTACTTC.